This T cell receptor beta chain was found in a study of T cell responses to AZD1222 COVID-19 vaccine. The study, taken as a whole, reports: The study reported that nearly half of spike-specific TCRs target unmutated variant regions. Just a handful of people given AZD1222 tested seropositive at baseline.

Details on this clone: Antigen: not known.

Using immunoSEQ multiplex PCR, the repertoire was profiled, and TCRdb retains in-frame clones only, with some absent. In the table there are about 120,000 clones, about nine tenths of which are singletons. The ends lost 4 bases at V and 5 bases at J; junction bases unmatched: 7. The CDR3 is 15 residues long. CDR1 is SGDLS, CDR2 YYNGEE, per germline. The chain joins TRBV9 to TRBJ1-2, with TRBD1 matching 11 bases. This TCR came from an adult in good health. Sequencing used peripheral blood, obtained on day 0 of AZD1222 vaccination. DNA for the CDR3: TGTGCCAGCAGCCCCGGGACAGGGGGATGGTATGGCTACACCTTC. Translated, it gives CASSPGTGGWYGYTF.